These 31 T cell receptor beta chains were sequenced from one sample in a study of blood T cell repertoires in COVID-19. The repertoire was sequenced with immunoSEQ multiplex PCR; TCRdb's copy has only in-frame clones and lacks some. The repertoire holds about 150,000 clones, with 75% to 85% as singletons. Sequences were obtained from peripheral blood. The receptors were sampled from a woman aged 55-69 years with COVID-19, enrolled during active disease.

The chain links TRBV5-1 to TRBJ1-2; unclear D gene. The germline V and J ends were trimmed by 0 bases and 2 bases, with 5 bases remaining between them. CDR3 length: 13 amino acids. Per germline, CDR1 SGHRS and CDR2 YFSETQ. The CDR3 spells CASSLGANYGYTF. As DNA, the CDR3 is TGCGCCAGCAGCTTGGGGGCGAACTATGGCTACACCTTC.

The rearrangement links TRBV7-3 to TRBJ2-3; TRBD1 might be the D (6 bases). The germline V gene has CDR1 SGHTA and CDR2 FQGTGA. The CDR3 has 13 residues. Trimming removed 3 bases from V and 5 bases from J, with 9 bases in between. This CDR3 reads CASSFIGGDTQYF. Written as DNA, the CDR3 is TGTGCCAGCAGCTTTATAGGGGGAGATACGCAGTATTTT.

The chain carries TRBV19 and TRBJ1-4, with 8 bases matching TRBD1. Trimming cost V 3 bases and J 2 bases; bases outside gene matches: 5. The CDR3 runs 16 residues. Germline CDR1 is LNHDA and CDR2 is SQIVND (reference sequence). CDR3 sequence: CASSIGQGGTNEKLFF. DNA of the CDR3: TGTGCCAGTAGTATCGGACAGGGAGGCACTAATGAAAAACTGTTTTTT.

J is TRBJ1-1 and V is TRBV6-5, with D possibly being TRBD1 (6 bases). Trimming removed 6 bases from V and 7 bases from J, with 18 bases in between. The CDR3 covers 14 residues. Germline V lookup: CDR1 MNHEY, CDR2 SVGAGI. CDR3 bases: TGTGCCAGCAGGAAAACAGGGCAATCCCTTGAAGCTTTCTTT. As protein: CASRKTGQSLEAFF.

V usage is TRBV7-2 and J usage is TRBJ1-2; D may be TRBD1 (5 bases). Germline values: CDR1 SGHTA, CDR2 FQGNSA. V shed 2 bases and J shed 6 bases, with 10 bases lying between them. The CDR3 runs to 13 residues. The CDR3 region has the DNA TGTGCCAGCAGCTTATACCTGACAGATGGCTACACCTTC. It is translated as CASSLYLTDGYTF.

The chain joins TRBV7-2 to TRBJ2-2; D call uncertain. Germline CDR1 is SGHTA and CDR2 is FQGNSA. The CDR3 totals 14 residues. Trimming pared 1 base from V and 4 bases from J, leaving 7 bases between. CDR3 residues: CASSLGRITGELFF. The CDR3 DNA sequence: TGTGCCAGCAGCTTAGGGCGGATCACCGGGGAGCTGTTTTTT.

The V gene is TRBV4-2, the J gene TRBJ2-7, with 8 positions matching TRBD2. The CDR3 consists of 15 residues. Losses at the gene ends were 0 bases for V and 0 bases for J; bases not matched to a gene: 1. Germline V gene lookup returns CDR1 LGHNA and CDR2 YNFKEQ. The CDR3 reads CASSQESGSSYEQYF. Here the CDR3 DNA reads TGTGCCAGCAGCCAAGAAAGCGGGAGCTCCTACGAGCAGTACTTC.

J is TRBJ1-3 and V is TRBV3-1 (or the pseudogene TRBV3-2); the D gene is possibly TRBD1 (6 bases). Per germline, CDR1 LGHDT and CDR2 YNNKEL (reference sequence). The CDR3 covers 15 residues. The V and J ends lost 1 base and 2 bases respectively, with 9 bases between them. CDR3 sequence: CASSQGPGAGNTIYF. CDR3 bases: TGTGCCAGCAGCCAAGGTCCAGGGGCTGGAAACACCATATATTTT.

This chain uses TRBV19 with TRBJ1-2; 10 bases match TRBD1. V trimming: 5 bases; J trimming: 8 bases; junction bases outside the gene matches: 17. The germline gives CDR1 LNHDA, CDR2 SQIVND (reference sequence). This CDR3 region has 17 residues. The CDR3, as DNA: TGTGCCAGTAGTTCCTCCGGGACAGGGGCTCAAACTGGCGGCTACACCTTC. Translated: CASSSSGTGAQTGGYTF.

V gene TRBV9 combines with J gene TRBJ1-6; D not certain. The ends were cut back, 3 bases at V and 2 bases at J, with 6 bases in the middle. Germline V gene lookup returns CDR1 SGDLS and CDR2 YYNGEE. This CDR3 contains 14 residues. CDR3 sequence (DNA): TGTGCCAGCAGCGAGAACACCTATAATTCACCCCTCCACTTT. It specifies CASSENTYNSPLHF.

The chain employs TRBV6-5 and TRBJ2-2; 9 bases map to TRBD2. The CDR3 runs to 16 residues. V trimming: 1 base; J trimming: 7 bases; junction bases outside the gene matches: 7. Germline CDR1 is MNHEY and CDR2 is SVGAGI. The CDR3 DNA reads as TGTGCCAGCAGTTACTGGGCGGGAGGGCAAAGCGGGGAGCTGTTTTTT. It yields the protein CASSYWAGGQSGELFF.

The chain employs TRBV7-3 and TRBJ2-3; D unresolved. The CDR3 sequence is 13 residues long. Trimming stripped 0 bases from V and 6 bases from J, with 7 bases between. CDR1 is SGHTA, CDR2 FQGTGA, per germline. The CDR3 sequence: CASSLTPGDTQYF. The CDR3 region has the DNA TGTGCCAGCAGCTTAACTCCCGGGGATACGCAGTATTTT.

The chain employs TRBV6-5 and TRBJ2-3; 9 bases align to TRBD1. CDR1 and CDR2 (germline): MNHEY, SVGAGI. V trimming: 2 bases; J trimming: 3 bases; junction bases outside the gene matches: 3. The CDR3 contains 15 residues. CDR3 region: CASSYVQGATDTQYF. The CDR3 DNA is TGTGCCAGCAGTTACGTACAGGGGGCGACAGATACGCAGTATTTT.

This clone was seen only once. The chain is built from TRBV5-1 and TRBJ2-1, with D possibly TRBD2 on 5 matching bases. CDR3 length: 13 amino acids. The germline gives CDR1 SGHRS, CDR2 YFSETQ. V lost 3 bases, J lost 6 bases, and 10 bases lay in between. Written as DNA, the CDR3 is TGCGCCAGCAGCTCCGGGGTGAGCAATGAGCAGTTCTTC. As protein: CASSSGVSNEQFF.

The CDR3 DNA is TGTGCCAGCAGCTATTACGGGACAGACAATCAGCCCCAGCATTTT. Encoded protein: CASSYYGTDNQPQHF. The rearrangement links TRBV7-9 to TRBJ1-5, with TRBD1 identical over 7 bases. From germline, CDR1 is SEHNR and CDR2 FQNEAQ (reference sequence). With 4 bases clipped from V and 3 bases from J, the junction kept 6 bases outside the gene matches. The CDR3 spans 15 residues.

V usage is TRBV19 and J usage is TRBJ2-3, with 12 positions matching TRBD2. Per the germline V gene, CDR1 is LNHDA and CDR2 is SQIVND (reference sequence). V shed 3 bases, J shed 2 bases, and the junction held 3 bases outside the gene matches. CDR3 length: 16 residues. Written as DNA, the CDR3 is TGTGCCAGTAGTATGACTAGCGGGGGATTCACAGATACGCAGTATTTT. This gives the protein CASSMTSGGFTDTQYF.

The rearrangement joins TRBV7-9 to TRBJ1-2; D gene unclear. V lost 1 base and J 9 bases, leaving 15 bases between the germline ends. CDR1 is SEHNR and CDR2 is FQNEAQ in the germline V gene (reference sequence). This CDR3 has 14 amino acids. As DNA, the CDR3 is TGTGCCAGCAGCTTAGAATCCGTCACCGAGCGCTACACCTTC. This translates into CASSLESVTERYTF.

V is TRBV10-3 and J is TRBJ1-1; D is perhaps TRBD1 (6 bases). Trimming shortened V by 0 bases and J by 0 bases, and 11 bases separated the two germline ends. This CDR3 has 16 amino acids. The germline CDR1 and CDR2 sequences are ENHRY and SYGVKD. This chain's CDR3 is CAISESTGSMNTEAFF. The DNA of the CDR3 is TGTGCCATCAGTGAGTCGACAGGTTCTATGAACACTGAAGCTTTCTTT.

V is TRBV14 and J is TRBJ2-5, with D tentatively TRBD2 (5 bases). This CDR3 is built from 14 residues. Trimming cost V 4 bases and J 0 bases, with 9 bases left between them. Germline loops: CDR1 SGHDN, CDR2 FVKESK. CDR3 residues: CASSRRVYQETQYF. The CDR3 bases are TGTGCCAGCAGCCGGCGGGTTTACCAAGAGACCCAGTACTTC.

The rearrangement links TRBV19 to TRBJ2-5; D call uncertain. V was pared by 3 bases and J by 2 bases, with 10 bases between. Germline CDR1 and CDR2: LNHDA and SQIVND (reference sequence). The CDR3 loop spans 14 amino acids. CDR3 bases: TGTGCCAGTAGTATCGGCAGGTCTCAAGAGACCCAGTACTTC. Protein: CASSIGRSQETQYF.

The CDR3 DNA reads as TGCGCCAGCAGTGGACAGGGCGTCTTCGATACGCAGTATTTT. It specifies CASSGQGVFDTQYF. V is TRBV10-1 and J is TRBJ2-3; 7 bases agree with TRBD1. Germline-derived CDR1 and CDR2 are WNHNN and SYGVQD (reference sequence). The CDR3 contains 14 residues. Trimming at V came to 4 bases and at J to 6 bases, leaving 7 bases not matched to a gene.

The gene calls are TRBV5-1 and TRBJ1-5; 8 positions match TRBD1. The germline V gene encodes CDR1 SGHRS and CDR2 YFSETQ. The CDR3 is 14 residues long. V lost 4 bases, J lost 7 bases, and 7 bases stayed unmatched. Here the CDR3 reads CASSQGQGGQPQHF. The CDR3 DNA is TGCGCCAGCAGCCAAGGACAGGGAGGGCAGCCCCAGCATTTT.

This sequence joins TRBV20-1 and TRBJ2-1; 7 bases map to TRBD2. Germline V gives CDR1 DFQATT, CDR2 SNEGSKA (reference sequence). The CDR3 has 15 amino acids. With V trimmed by 3 bases and J by 4 bases, 9 bases remained unmatched. CDR3: CSASQSAGAYNEQFF. In nucleotides, the CDR3 is TGCAGTGCTAGTCAGTCGGCGGGAGCATACAATGAGCAGTTCTTC.

The chain links TRBV6-5 to TRBJ2-7, with 11 bases lining up with TRBD1. The CDR3 is 13 residues long. V lost 10 bases and J lost 4; bases outside the gene matches: 6. The V gene's germline CDR1 is MNHEY and CDR2 SVGAGI. The DNA of the CDR3 is TGTGCCACCCAGGACAGGGGGCGGTACGAGCAGTACGTC. This codes for CATQDRGRYEQYV.

This rearrangement joins TRBV5-6 to TRBJ1-2, with D possibly TRBD1 on 5 matching bases. The V gene lost 4 bases and the J gene lost 10 bases, with 17 bases spanning the gap. Germline CDR1 reads SGHDT; CDR2 reads YYEEEE. This CDR3 is 13 amino acids long. The CDR3 sequence: CASSRSGGNHYTF. In nucleotides, the CDR3 is TGTGCCAGCAGCCGGTCGGGGGGAAATCACTACACCTTC.

The gene calls are TRBV6-5 and TRBJ1-4, with 9 nucleotides matching TRBD1. The CDR3 length is 15 residues. Losses at the gene ends were 6 bases for V and 6 bases for J; bases not matched to a gene: 8. Germline values: CDR1 MNHEY, CDR2 SVGAGI. The CDR3: CASRFAGTGHEKLFF. CDR3 coding DNA: TGTGCCAGCAGATTCGCCGGGACAGGGCATGAAAAACTGTTTTTT.

This chain links TRBV25-1 with TRBJ1-2; no reliable D call. Trimming cost V 5 bases and J 2 bases, with 9 bases left between them. Germline V lookup: CDR1 MGHDK, CDR2 SYGVNS. The CDR3 runs to 13 residues. In nucleotides, the CDR3 is TGTGCCAGCAGTAACCGGGAAAACTATGGCTACACCTTC. It encodes CASSNRENYGYTF.

The rearrangement uses TRBV5-8 and TRBJ2-1; D unresolved. Germline CDR1 reads SGHTS; CDR2 reads YDEGEE. The CDR3 runs 16 residues. The V gene lost 1 base and the J gene lost 3 bases, with 14 bases spanning the gap. The CDR3 is CASSLISGPNYNEQFF. The DNA of the CDR3 is TGTGCCAGCAGCTTGATCTCCGGTCCCAACTACAATGAGCAGTTCTTC.

The chain couples TRBV19 to TRBJ2-1; 7 nucleotides agree with TRBD1. Per germline, CDR1 LNHDA and CDR2 SQIVND (reference sequence). Trimming removed 7 bases from V and 9 bases from J; junction bases left unmatched: 24. The CDR3 has 18 residues. DNA for the CDR3: TGTGCCAGTACAATCAGGTGGCTACAGGGGTCCTTCCATGGTGAGCAGTTCTTC. Translated, it gives CASTIRWLQGSFHGEQFF.

This clone was counted only a few times. The chain employs TRBV19 and TRBJ2-2, with D perhaps TRBD2 (7 bases). V lost 6 bases to trimming and J lost 6 bases, with 23 bases between them. The CDR3 has 17 residues. Germline CDR1 reads LNHDA; CDR2 reads SQIVND (reference sequence). CDR3 loop: CASSPRAGAGYSGELFF. The CDR3 bases are TGTGCCAGTAGCCCTCGGGCGGGGGCCGGGTATTCCGGGGAGCTGTTTTTT.

This clone has only one observation. V and J are TRBV18 and TRBJ1-1; no clear D gene. Trimming took 3 bases from V and 6 from J, leaving 11 bases between them. This CDR3 is built from 13 residues. Per germline, CDR1 KGHSH and CDR2 LQKENI. For the CDR3, the DNA is TGTGCCAGCTCACCCGGTTTGTCTTCTGAAGCTTTCTTT. Its translation: CASSPGLSSEAFF.